This TCR beta chain was sequenced during a study of T cell repertoires in cytomegalovirus infection. One entry per CDR3 protein, called by TCRdb with MiXCR from the reads. The table lists over 100,000 distinct CDR3 sequences, around 10% of them singletons. Trimming at V came to 6 bases and at J to 9 bases, leaving 8 bases not matched to a gene. Germline lookup yields CDR1 MNHNY and CDR2 SVGAGI (reference sequence). The CDR3 contains 14 residues. This clonotype was recorded many times. Antigen: not known. The chain employs TRBV6-6 and TRBJ2-1, with 10 nucleotides matching TRBD2. This sequence originates from a human donor in good health (CMV status not recorded). Some clones in this sample may be carry-over from other donors' samples. Sequences were obtained from PBMCs, sequenced either directly or after in vitro stimulation (not recorded which). The CDR3 protein is CASSHGLAAAEQFF. CDR3 sequence (DNA): TGTGCCAGCAGCCACGGACTAGCGGCCGCTGAGCAGTTCTTC.